These 21 T cell receptor beta chains originate from one sample sequenced in a study of beta chain features in type 1 diabetes. The investigators reverse transcribed all of the isolated RNA, so they sequenced expressed TCRB transcripts. The protocol was immunoSEQ multiplex PCR, while the TCRdb copy is restricted to in-frame clones and leaves out a portion. The sample has 900,000 or so clones, roughly 16% seen once. The specimen was naive CD4+ T cells from blood. All receptors come from a young woman in good health.

This clone was recorded a few times. The rearrangement links TRBV5-1 to TRBJ1-3, with a possible D match to TRBD1 (6 bases). The CDR3 has 18 amino acids. Germline V gene sequence: CDR1 SGHRS, CDR2 YFSETQ. Trimming cost V 0 bases and J 0 bases, with 16 bases left between them. CDR3 sequence (DNA): TGCGCCAGCAGCTTGGGCTGGGGGCGAGCGTTCTCTGGAAACACCATATATTTT. It is translated as CASSLGWGRAFSGNTIYF.

DNA for the CDR3: TGTGCCAGCAGTGAGGAAGACTCGGTCGGGGAGCAGTACTTC. Translated, it gives CASSEEDSVGEQYF. The chain employs TRBV2 and TRBJ2-7; D unclear. The CDR3 covers 14 residues. Germline V gene lookup returns CDR1 SNHLY and CDR2 FYNNEI. V dropped 3 bases and J dropped 7 bases, with 16 bases sitting between them.

The CDR3 sequence: CASSLEVAAQETQYF. Written as DNA, the CDR3 is TGTGCCAGCAGCTTAGAGGTAGCAGCCCAAGAGACCCAGTACTTC. The chain couples TRBV7-9 to TRBJ2-5; D uncertain. This CDR3 spans 15 amino acids. Germline V gene lookup returns CDR1 SEHNR and CDR2 FQNEAQ (reference sequence). Trimming took off 1 base at V and 1 base at J, with 10 bases between the two ends.

This clone was picked up a small number of times. This sequence joins TRBV4-2 and TRBJ2-3; D unclear. The CDR3 consists of 15 residues. CDR1 is LGHNA and CDR2 is YNFKEQ in the germline V gene. The V and J ends lost 1 base and 1 base respectively, with 9 bases between them. The chain's CDR3 is CASSQAGARTDTQYF. CDR3 sequence (DNA): TGTGCCAGCAGCCAAGCCGGAGCACGCACAGATACGCAGTATTTT.

This clone was observed a few times. The rearrangement joins TRBV28 to TRBJ2-4; TRBD2 aligns across 12 bases. This CDR3 comprises 18 residues. The germline gives CDR1 MDHEN, CDR2 SYDVKM. J gave up 0 bases and V 6 bases, and 9 bases lay outside the gene matches. The CDR3 sequence: CASRRRTSGILAKNIQYF. CDR3 nucleotide sequence: TGTGCCAGCAGACGACGGACTAGCGGGATACTAGCCAAAAACATTCAGTACTTC.

A few counts support this clone. CDR3: CASSPRHTGNRETQYF. In DNA, the CDR3 is TGTGCCAGCAGCCCCCGCCACACAGGGAACCGAGAGACCCAGTACTTC. The chain couples TRBV7-9 to TRBJ2-5; weak D call: TRBD1 (6 bases). V lost 5 bases and J 4 bases, leaving 20 bases between the germline ends. CDR1 is SEHNR and CDR2 is FQNEAQ in the germline V gene (reference sequence). This CDR3 has 16 amino acids. Supplemented by reference TRBV7-9 and TRBJ2-5, the full variable domain reads DTGVSQNPRHKITKRGQNVTFRCDPISEHNRLYWYRQTLGQGPEFLTYFQNEAQLEKSRLLSDRFSAERPKGSFSTLEIQRTEQGDSAMYLCASSPRHTGNRETQYFGPGTRLLVL.

This clone came up a few times. This chain uses TRBV6-1 with TRBJ1-2, with 9 bases aligning to TRBD1. CDR3 length equals 14 residues. Germline lookup yields CDR1 MNHNS and CDR2 SASEGT. J gave up 6 bases and V 5 bases, and 7 bases lay outside the gene matches. The CDR3 DNA sequence: TGTGCCAGCAGTTTTACAGGGGGCGGCGATGGCTACACCTTC. Its protein product is CASSFTGGGDGYTF.

The V gene is TRBV7-2, the J gene TRBJ2-5; D not resolved. The end of the DNA aligns better with TRBJ2-7, so the J call may be wrong. The CDR3 spans 13 residues. Germline-derived CDR1 and CDR2 are SGHTA and FQGNSA. This chain's CDR3 is CASSLVSAGEQYF. The CDR3 coding sequence is TGTGCCAGCAGCTTAGTGTCGGCAGGCGAGCAGTACTTC.

The rearrangement links TRBV14 to TRBJ2-1; D is perhaps TRBD1 or TRBD2 (5 bases each). Trimming left V 2 bases short and J 2 bases short, with 10 bases between. The CDR3 is 15 amino acids. Per germline, CDR1 SGHDN and CDR2 FVKESK. CDR3 DNA sequence: TGTGCCAGCAGCCAAATCCGAGGGGCCTACAATGAGCAGTTCTTC. It codes for CASSQIRGAYNEQFF.

The CDR3 DNA is TGTGCCAGCAGCCAACGACCGTCCGGTTCCGGGGAGCTGTTTTTT. Protein: CASSQRPSGSGELFF. This rearrangement joins TRBV6-5 to TRBJ2-2, with D unresolved. Germline assignment: CDR1 MNHEY and CDR2 SVGAGI. There are 15 residues in the CDR3. V lost 6 bases and J lost 6, with 17 bases in between.

The genes are TRBV7-2 and TRBJ1-2; no firm D call. Between the trimmed V and J ends, which lost 3 bases and 6 bases, there was a span of 11 bases. The length of the CDR3 is 13 residues. Germline V lookup: CDR1 SGHTA, CDR2 FQGNSA. The CDR3 coding sequence is TGTGCCAGCAGCTTTCGCGTATCAGATGGCTACACCTTC. It encodes CASSFRVSDGYTF.

The chain joins TRBV2 to TRBJ2-7, with 7 bases lining up with TRBD2. V lost 5 bases and J lost 3; bases outside the gene matches: 10. The V gene's germline CDR1 is SNHLY and CDR2 FYNNEI. The CDR3 spans 15 residues. The CDR3 is CASSRAGPGDYEQYF. For the CDR3, the DNA is TGTGCCAGCAGTCGAGCGGGACCGGGGGACTACGAGCAGTACTTC.

Only a few counts were recorded for this clone. The V gene is TRBV5-4, the J gene TRBJ2-5, with D possibly matching TRBD1 (5 bases). The end of the DNA fits TRBJ2-7 better, so the J call may be wrong. CDR1 SGHNT and CDR2 YYREEE come from the germline V gene (reference sequence). The CDR3 is 15 residues long. CDR3 sequence: CASSLGRATSYEQYF. CDR3 coding DNA: TGTGCCAGCAGCTTGGGCAGGGCAACCTCCTACGAGCAGTACTTC.

Only a few counts were recorded for this clone. This chain connects TRBV4-2 to TRBJ2-3; D is unclear. V was shortened by 3 bases and J by 3 bases, with 7 bases between the two germline ends. The CDR3 contains 13 residues. Germline-derived CDR1 and CDR2 are LGHNA and YNFKEQ. In DNA form, the CDR3 reads TGTGCCAGCAGCCAGGAACCTACAGATACGCAGTATTTT. Its protein is CASSQEPTDTQYF.

The genes are TRBV27 and TRBJ2-1, with D possibly matching TRBD2 (6 bases). V lost 3 bases and J 5 bases, leaving 20 bases between the germline ends. The CDR3 totals 17 residues. The germline gives CDR1 MNHEY, CDR2 SMNVEV (reference sequence). DNA of the CDR3: TGTGCCAGCAGTTTGGAGCGCGGTAGCGGTTTTGACAATGAGCAGTTCTTC. Its translation: CASSLERGSGFDNEQFF.

This clone has just a few counts. CDR3 DNA sequence: TGTGCCAGCAGCCAAGATCCCGGGAAGTACAATGAGCAGTTCTTC. It is translated as CASSQDPGKYNEQFF. This chain connects TRBV4-2 to TRBJ2-1, with TRBD2 as a possible D gene (5 bases). Germline CDR1 reads LGHNA; CDR2 reads YNFKEQ. This CDR3 has 15 amino acids. V shed 0 bases and J shed 4 bases, with 10 bases lying between them.

This clone has just a few counts. The chain joins TRBV7-9 to TRBJ2-1; 7 bases match TRBD1. With 5 bases clipped from V and 7 bases from J, the junction kept 11 bases outside the gene matches. This CDR3 contains 15 residues. Looked up from germline, CDR1 is SEHNR and CDR2 is FQNEAQ (reference sequence). CDR3 nucleotides: TGTGCCAGCAGCACACTTGGACAGGCGAAAAATGAGCAGTTCTTC. This translates into CASSTLGQAKNEQFF.

V gene TRBV28 combines with J gene TRBJ1-2; possible D gene TRBD1, 5 bases. The germline CDR1 and CDR2 sequences are MDHEN and SYDVKM. V was trimmed by 3 bases and J by 6 bases, leaving 17 bases between them. The CDR3 is 15 amino acids. The DNA of the CDR3 is TGTGCCAGCAGTTTCGGGACGGTGCCTAGTAATGGCTACACCTTC. Amino acid sequence: CASSFGTVPSNGYTF.

This clone came up a few times. V is TRBV18 and J is TRBJ1-5; 11 bases map to TRBD1. Germline lookup yields CDR1 KGHSH and CDR2 LQKENI. CDR3 length: 14 amino acids. V lost 5 bases and J lost 5; bases outside the gene matches: 2. The DNA for the CDR3 is TGTGCCAGCTCAGGGGACAGGGGGTATCAGCCCCAGCATTTT. Protein product: CASSGDRGYQPQHF. The full variable domain, its missing parts supplied by reference TRBV18 and TRBJ1-5, is NAGVMQNPRHLVRRRGQEARLRCSPMKGHSHVYWYRQLPEEGLKFMVYLQKENIIDESGMPKERFSAEFPKEGPSILRIQQVVRGDSAAYFCASSGDRGYQPQHFGDGTRLSIL.

The J gene is TRBJ2-3, the V gene TRBV4-3; 8 bases agree with TRBD1. This CDR3 contains 16 residues. The V gene end was trimmed by 2 bases and the J gene end by 0 bases; junction bases not matched to a gene: 4. Germline V gene sequence: CDR1 LGHNA, CDR2 YSLEER. In DNA form, the CDR3 reads TGCGCCAGCAGCCAACGACAGGGGCCGAGCACAGATACGCAGTATTTT. Translated, it gives CASSQRQGPSTDTQYF.

V is TRBV7-3 and J is TRBJ2-3, with 7 bases aligning to TRBD2. This CDR3 spans 18 amino acids. The germline V gene has CDR1 SGHTA and CDR2 FQGTGA. With V trimmed by 5 bases and J by 3 bases, 17 bases remained unmatched. The CDR3 protein is CASSAEKTSPRGTDTQYF. Written as DNA, the CDR3 is TGTGCCAGCAGCGCAGAAAAGACTAGCCCTAGAGGGACAGATACGCAGTATTTT.